The 20 T cell receptor beta chains listed next were all sequenced from one sample in a study of T cells of healthy individuals. TCRdb re-derived calls from the 5' RACE reads in MiXCR, one entry per CDR3 protein. This sample yields about 53,000 distinct CDR3 sequences, of which under 15% are seen a single time; around 15% belongs to the top ten. Source of these receptors: a human donor in good health.

This clonotype was seen repeatedly, ten times or more. Here the CDR3 reads CASSPGTLSQDTQYF. The CDR3 nucleotides read TGTGCCAGCAGCCCCGGGACTCTCTCTCAGGATACGCAGTATTTT. The rearrangement uses TRBV9 and TRBJ2-3, with D possibly being TRBD2 (6 bases). The CDR3 totals 15 residues. CDR1 and CDR2 from the germline V gene are SGDLS and YYNGEE. The V gene lost 4 bases and the J gene lost 6 bases, with 18 bases spanning the gap. Together with reference TRBV9 and TRBJ2-3, the CDR3 gives the full variable domain: DSGVTQTPKHLITATGQRVTLRCSPRSGDLSVYWYQQSLDQGLQFLIQYYNGEERAKGNILERFSAQQFPDLHSELNLSSLELGDSALYFCASSPGTLSQDTQYFGPGTRLTVL.

This clonotype was recorded many times. The V call is TRBV29-1, the J call TRBJ2-5, with 7 bases that match TRBD1. V trimming: 4 bases; J trimming: 4 bases; junction bases outside the gene matches: 6. Germline V gives CDR1 SQVTM, CDR2 ANQGSEA. The length of the CDR3 is 13 residues. The CDR3 DNA is TGCAGCGTTGGACAGGGCTGGGGAGAGACCCAGTACTTC. Encoded protein: CSVGQGWGETQYF.

V gene TRBV20-1 combines with J gene TRBJ2-5, with D tentatively TRBD2 (6 bases). Germline lookup yields CDR1 DFQATT and CDR2 SNEGSKA (reference sequence). This CDR3 spans 13 amino acids. The V end lost 5 bases, the J end lost 4 bases, and 14 bases lay between the germline ends. This CDR3 reads CSAQGGAGETQYF. Here the CDR3 DNA reads TGCAGTGCTCAAGGCGGGGCGGGAGAGACCCAGTACTTC.

The gene calls are TRBV9 and TRBJ2-1; 13 nucleotides match TRBD2. The CDR3 consists of 20 residues. Germline V gene sequence: CDR1 SGDLS, CDR2 YYNGEE. Trimming cost V 3 bases and J 0 bases; bases outside gene matches: 12. Written as DNA, the CDR3 is TGTGCCAGCAGCGATCGGACTAGCGGGAGAGGATATAGCTCCTACAATGAGCAGTTCTTC. Residues: CASSDRTSGRGYSSYNEQFF.

In this sample, this clonotype turned up many times. The chain recombines TRBV29-1 with TRBJ2-2; TRBD2 aligns across 7 bases. J was trimmed by 7 bases and V by 8 bases; bases with no gene match: 7. This CDR3 region has 12 residues. CDR1 and CDR2 (germline): SQVTM, ANQGSEA. The CDR3 sequence is CSSIGGNGELFF. Written as DNA, the CDR3 is TGCAGCTCCATCGGGGGGAACGGGGAGCTGTTTTTT.

The table lists this clonotype with many counts. The junction departs from germline at one end; a sequencing error may be responsible. The rearrangement links TRBV27 to TRBJ2-7, with D possibly being TRBD2 (6 bases). The V gene's germline CDR1 is MNHEY and CDR2 SMNVEV (reference sequence). This CDR3 spans 13 amino acids. The CDR3 coding sequence is TGTGCCAGCAGTCCGGCCCTACGGGACTCCAAGCACTTC. This encodes CASSPALRDSKHF.

This clonotype was recorded at least ten times. The V and J genes are TRBV6-1 and TRBJ1-2; 9 nucleotides line up with TRBD1. J gave up 6 bases and V 4 bases, and 9 bases lay outside the gene matches. CDR1 and CDR2 (germline): MNHNS, SASEGT. The CDR3 extends over 15 amino acids. The CDR3 DNA sequence: TGTGCCAGCAGTGGGACCCGGGACAGGGTTAATGGCTACACCTTC. Encoded protein: CASSGTRDRVNGYTF.

There are a few counts of this clonotype. The chain recombines TRBV6-6 with TRBJ1-2; D gene ambiguous. The germline V and J ends were trimmed by 2 bases and 7 bases, with 11 bases remaining between them. The CDR3 has 13 residues. CDR1 is MNHNY and CDR2 is SVGAGI in the germline V gene (reference sequence). The CDR3 region is CASSYEDSAGYTF. CDR3 nucleotide sequence: TGTGCCAGCAGTTACGAAGATTCGGCTGGCTACACCTTC.

This clonotype was seen more than once but under ten times. The DNA is omitted, as the CDR3 cannot be located on it reliably, and the CDR3 follows TCRdb's listing. This sequence joins TRBV28 and TRBJ2-1; TRBD1 reflects the table's D call only, with no check against the DNA. The CDR3 spans 16 residues, counting both ends. Per the germline V gene, CDR1 is MDHEN and CDR2 is SYDVKM. CDR3 protein: CASSSSTGVSYNEQFF.

This rearrangement joins TRBV27 to TRBJ2-7, with 9 bases aligning to TRBD2. Losses at the gene ends were 1 base for V and 5 bases for J; bases not matched to a gene: 6. This CDR3 spans 15 amino acids. In germline, CDR1 is MNHEY, CDR2 SMNVEV (reference sequence). CDR3 DNA sequence: TGTGCCAGCAGTTTATTTAGCGGGAGAAGGAACGAGCAGTACTTC. Translation: CASSLFSGRRNEQYF.

At least ten counts were recorded for this clonotype. The chain is built from TRBV6-2 or TRBV6-3 and TRBJ2-3; TRBD2 matches 11 bases. Germline CDR1 reads MNHEY; CDR2 reads SVGEGT. Trimming cost V 6 bases and J 1 base; bases outside gene matches: 3. This CDR3 comprises 15 residues. CDR3 DNA: TGTGCCAGCAGCCGACTAGCGGGACGCACAGATACGCAGTATTTT. Protein sequence: CASSRLAGRTDTQYF.

The rearrangement links TRBV5-1 to TRBJ1-1; D is possibly TRBD1 (5 bases). V was trimmed by 4 bases and J by 3 bases, leaving 13 bases between them. The CDR3 runs 14 residues. From germline, CDR1 is SGHRS and CDR2 YFSETQ. The CDR3 DNA follows: TGCGCCAGCAGCACCCCGCAGGGACACACTGAAGCTTTCTTT. Its protein is CASSTPQGHTEAFF.

This clonotype was picked up many times. This chain joins TRBV27 and TRBJ2-7; D perhaps matches TRBD2 (6 bases). Germline V gene sequence: CDR1 MNHEY, CDR2 SMNVEV (reference sequence). This CDR3 region has 14 residues. V was clipped by 10 bases and J by 4 bases, with 20 bases between them. CDR3 sequence: CATKEALATYEQYF. The CDR3, as DNA: TGTGCCACCAAAGAGGCACTAGCTACGTACGAGCAGTACTTC.

This clonotype was observed a few times. The V call is TRBV5-4, the J call TRBJ2-7; D may correspond to TRBD1 or TRBD2 (5 bases each). Germline V gives CDR1 SGHNT, CDR2 YYREEE (reference sequence). This CDR3 has 15 amino acids. V lost 4 bases to trimming and J lost 7 bases, with 21 bases between them. In nucleotides, the CDR3 is TGTGCCAGCAGCCCGCCTCGCAGGGAACGGAGGGAGCAGTACTTC. Its protein product is CASSPPRRERREQYF.

This clonotype was seen at least ten times. The chain couples TRBV7-2 to TRBJ1-2; no clear D gene. V was shortened by 3 bases and J by 0 bases, with 11 bases between the two germline ends. Germline loops: CDR1 SGHTA, CDR2 FQGNSA. This CDR3 is built from 15 residues. The CDR3 DNA reads as TGTGCCAGCAGCTTTATCTCCCAAACTAACTATGGCTACACCTTC. Its translation is CASSFISQTNYGYTF.

This clonotype was seen at least ten times. J is TRBJ2-1 and V is TRBV9; 11 nucleotides align to TRBD2. J gave up 5 bases and V 0 bases, and 4 bases lay outside the gene matches. The CDR3 loop spans 16 amino acids. The germline gives CDR1 SGDLS, CDR2 YYNGEE. CDR3 bases: TGTGCCAGCAGCGTAGGGGTAGCGGGGGGGGACAATGAGCAGTTCTTC. This gives the protein CASSVGVAGGDNEQFF. The full variable domain, rest sourced from reference TRBV9 and TRBJ2-1, is DSGVTQTPKHLITATGQRVTLRCSPRSGDLSVYWYQQSLDQGLQFLIQYYNGEERAKGNILERFSAQQFPDLHSELNLSSLELGDSALYFCASSVGVAGGDNEQFFGPGTRLTVL.

This clonotype was seen at least ten times. This sequence joins TRBV15 and TRBJ1-2; no definite D call. The CDR3 contains 14 residues. Germline values: CDR1 LNHNV, CDR2 YYDKDF (reference sequence). V gave up 5 bases and J gave up 4 bases, with 14 bases separating them. This chain's CDR3 is CATSPSSPSYGYTF. CDR3 in DNA: TGTGCCACCAGCCCCTCTTCCCCCAGCTATGGCTACACCTTC.

The table lists this clonotype with many counts. The J gene is TRBJ2-1, the V gene TRBV5-1; D remains unclear. The V end lost 0 bases, the J end lost 9 bases, and 4 bases lay between the germline ends. The CDR3 is made up of 11 amino acids. Germline assignment: CDR1 SGHRS and CDR2 YFSETQ. For the CDR3, the DNA is TGCGCCAGCAGCTTGGGGGTTGAGCAGTTCTTC. Amino acid sequence: CASSLGVEQFF.

This clonotype has a count of ten or more. The chain links TRBV11-2 to TRBJ2-3; TRBD1 might be the D (6 bases). The CDR3 consists of 12 residues. Germline V gene data show CDR1 as SGHAT and CDR2 as FQNNGV. The germline V and J ends were trimmed by 5 bases and 4 bases, with 7 bases remaining between them. The CDR3 sequence: CASSTGSDTQYF. CDR3 in DNA: TGTGCCAGCAGCACAGGGTCAGATACGCAGTATTTT.

The table lists this clonotype with many counts. The CDR3 spells CASSYSMGSFLFF. Written as DNA, the CDR3 is TGTGCCAGCAGTTACTCGATGGGGTCGTTTTTGTTTTTT. The chain joins TRBV6-5 to TRBJ1-4; no reliable D call. The V gene lost 0 bases and the J gene lost 15 bases, with 14 bases spanning the gap. From germline, CDR1 is MNHEY and CDR2 SVGAGI. This CDR3 contains 13 residues.